Listed below are T cell receptor beta chains from one sample, sequenced in a study of cytomegalovirus exposure and HLA in healthy donors. The table came from immunoSEQ multiplex PCR; TCRdb's copy has only in-frame clones and leaves some out. The profile covers about 140,000 clones, with 80% appearing a single time and about 2.5% taken by the ten largest. Sequencing used PBMCs. These receptors were collected from a man aged 50-59 years in good health and CMV-seronegative. The CDR3 runs from the conserved cysteine through the conserved F or W. The D gene is left open where the match is weak. Clone size appears in some rows only: once, few, many, or a class for an expanded clone.

TRBV30	TRBJ2-6	.	TRBD1	CAWETGGTGGANVLTF	TGTGCCTGGGAAACAGGGGGCACAGGGGGGGCCAACGTCCTGACTTTC
TRBV4-1	TRBJ2-1	once	TRBD1	CASSPRDSTNEQFF	TGCGCCAGCAGCCCCCGGGACAGTACTAATGAGCAGTTCTTC
TRBV25-1	TRBJ2-7	.	TRBD1	CASRLTGGNYEQYF	TGTGCCAGCAGGTTGACAGGGGGAAACTACGAGCAGTACTTC
TRBV5-6	TRBJ1-4	.	.	CASSFSRNEKLFF	TGTGCCAGCAGCTTTTCCAGGAATGAAAAACTGTTTTTT
TRBV5-1	TRBJ1-4	.	TRBD1	CASSQRGQGGTNEKLFF	TGCGCCAGCAGCCAGAGGGGCCAGGGGGGAACTAATGAAAAACTGTTTTTT
TRBV5-1	TRBJ1-1	.	TRBD1	CASSGTGANTEAFF	TGCGCCAGCAGCGGGACAGGGGCTAACACTGAAGCTTTCTTT
TRBV30	TRBJ1-2	few	.	CAWRGGFDGYTF	TGTGCCTGGAGAGGAGGGTTCGATGGCTACACCTTC
TRBV18	TRBJ2-7	.	TRBD2	CASSSTSGRANEQYF	TGTGCCAGCTCATCGACTAGCGGGAGGGCCAACGAGCAGTACTTC
TRBV5-5	TRBJ1-6	.	.	CASSPLGGVNSPLHF	TGTGCCAGCAGCCCCCTCGGCGGGGTAAATTCACCCCTCCACTTT
TRBV30	TRBJ1-5	.	.	CAWSGGRGNNQPQHF	TGTGCCTGGAGTGGAGGAAGGGGAAACAATCAGCCCCAGCATTTT
TRBV18	TRBJ1-2	.	TRBD1	CASSPGTANYGYTF	TGTGCCAGCTCACCCGGGACAGCCAACTATGGCTACACCTTC
TRBV6-5	TRBJ2-1	.	TRBD1	CASSSRQGNVHEQFF	TGTGCCAGCAGTTCCCGACAGGGTAATGTTCATGAGCAGTTCTTC
TRBV7-8	TRBJ1-1	.	.	CASSFSEQGEAFF	TGTGCCAGCAGCTTTAGTGAACAGGGCGAAGCTTTCTTT
TRBV4-2	TRBJ1-4	.	.	CASSQDSATNEKLFF	TGTGCCAGCAGCCAAGACAGTGCAACTAATGAAAAACTGTTTTTT
TRBV5-4	TRBJ2-5	.	TRBD1	CASSLWLRGLQETQYF	TGTGCCAGCAGCTTGTGGCTCAGGGGGCTGCAAGAGACCCAGTACTTC
TRBV11-3	TRBJ2-7	.	TRBD1	CASSLAGTGKRYF	TGTGCCAGCAGCTTAGCTGGGACAGGGAAAAGGTACTTC
TRBV6-1	TRBJ2-4	.	.	CASLPNRVENIQYF	TGTGCCAGCCTCCCGAACAGGGTTGAAAACATTCAGTACTTC
TRBV6-6	TRBJ1-5	.	.	CASMGASEGNQPQHF	TGTGCCAGCATGGGAGCCTCTGAGGGCAATCAGCCCCAGCATTTT
TRBV5-4	TRBJ2-2	.	.	CASSSGNTGELFF	TGTGCCAGCAGCTCAGGAAACACCGGGGAGCTGTTTTTT
TRBV9	TRBJ1-3	few	.	CASSVGGQGGNTIYF	TGTGCCAGCAGCGTAGGGGGGCAGGGTGGAAACACCATATATTTT
TRBV19	TRBJ2-2	.	.	CASSILAGMNTGELFF	TGTGCCAGTAGTATACTCGCCGGGATGAACACCGGGGAGCTGTTTTTT
TRBV5-1	TRBJ2-7	.	.	CASSLEQSYEQYF	TGCGCCAGCAGCTTAGAACAGAGCTACGAGCAGTACTTC
TRBV19	TRBJ1-1	.	TRBD1	CASSIPGGGTEAFF	TGTGCCAGTAGTATTCCAGGGGGCGGCACTGAAGCTTTCTTT
TRBV13	TRBJ2-1	.	TRBD2	CASSFQREGYNEQFF	TGTGCCAGCAGCTTTCAGCGGGAGGGATACAATGAGCAGTTCTTC
TRBV5-1	TRBJ1-1	.	TRBD1	CASSLGQTGEGRPFF	TGCGCCAGCAGCTTAGGTCAGACAGGGGAAGGTCGACCTTTCTTT
TRBV5-4	TRBJ2-1	.	TRBD2	CASSLGTGLAGGSSYNEQFF	TGTGCCAGCAGCTTGGGGACTGGGCTAGCGGGAGGTAGCTCCTACAATGAGCAGTTCTTC
TRBV4-1	TRBJ1-6	.	TRBD1	CASSQFRDRGSSYNSPLHF	TGCGCCAGCAGCCAGTTTCGGGACAGGGGGAGCTCCTATAATTCACCCCTCCACTTT
TRBV18	TRBJ1-5	few	.	CASSPQGNSNQPQHF	TGTGCCAGCTCACCACAGGGGAATAGCAATCAGCCCCAGCATTTT
TRBV18	TRBJ2-7	.	TRBD2	CASSPPASGAYEQYF	TGTGCCAGCTCACCACCGGCTAGCGGGGCTTACGAGCAGTACTTC
TRBV6-5	TRBJ1-5	few	TRBD1	CASSGTGDQPQHF	TGTGCCAGCAGCGGGACAGGGGATCAGCCCCAGCATTTT
TRBV4-2	TRBJ1-6	.	TRBD1	CASSQRGQGFGNSYNSPLHF	TGTGCCAGCAGCCAGCGAGGACAGGGGTTTGGAAACTCCTATAATTCACCCCTCCACTTT
TRBV27	TRBJ2-5	.	TRBD1	CASSPLLTGTGAQETQYF	TGTGCCAGCAGTCCTCTCCTTACCGGGACAGGGGCACAAGAGACCCAGTACTTC
TRBV28	TRBJ1-1	once	TRBD1	CASRRTGGILYTEAFF	TGTGCCAGCAGGCGGACAGGGGGCATCCTTTACACTGAAGCTTTCTTT
TRBV7-8	TRBJ1-2	once	TRBD1	CASSFNQGVGGYTF	TGTGCCAGCAGCTTTAACCAGGGGGTAGGCGGCTACACCTTC
TRBV4-2	TRBJ2-7	.	TRBD2	CASSQGTGLAGGPSISYEQYF	TGTGCCAGCAGCCAAGGAACCGGACTAGCGGGAGGGCCTAGCATCTCCTACGAGCAGTACTTC